This TCR beta chain was obtained from a study of shared clonotypes between healthy human individuals. Sequenced by immunoSEQ multiplex PCR; TCRdb stores in-frame clones only, minus some. The sample has around 500,000 clones, about 85% seen once. The CDR3 is made up of 14 amino acids. Germline assignment: CDR1 SGHNT and CDR2 YYREEE (reference sequence). Every donor, a Caucasian adult, lived in Nashville, Tennessee. What was sequenced was PBMCs. V usage is TRBV5-4 and J usage is TRBJ2-5; D call uncertain. Near its end, the DNA agrees better with TRBJ2-7, so the J call may be wrong. This receptor was identified in a woman in her thirties or forties in good health. Some clones in this sample may be carry-over from other donors' samples. CDR3 sequence reads: CASSLVSNSYEQYF. CDR3 nucleotides: TGTGCCAGCAGCTTGGTTTCCAACTCCTACGAGCAGTACTTC.